A single sample is the source of the 3 T cell receptor beta chains below, sequenced in a study of TIL therapy for anti-PD-1-resistant metastatic lung cancer. Sequencing used immunoSEQ v3. Method: immunoSEQ multiplex PCR; TCRdb's copy keeps in-frame clones and lacks some. The repertoire holds approximately 30,000 clones, with about 79% as singletons. Time point meaning: pre-treatment sample, taken before nivolumab and TIL therapy. This material consisted of blood, taken at baseline. These receptors originate from a woman between 25 and 80 years old with non-small cell lung cancer.

The chain has TRBV25-1 and TRBJ2-7; 7 positions match TRBD2. This CDR3 has 13 amino acids. V lost 2 bases and J lost 3; bases outside the gene matches: 1. Germline V gives CDR1 MGHDK, CDR2 SYGVNS. Here the CDR3 DNA reads TGTGCCAGCAGTGAAGCGGGAGTCTACGAGCAGTACTTC. Translating it yields CASSEAGVYEQYF.

V is TRBV7-6 and J is TRBJ2-2, with D uncertain. This CDR3 is built from 15 residues. V shed 1 base and J shed 0 bases, with 6 bases lying between them. Germline CDR1 and CDR2: SGHVS and FNYEAQ. This CDR3 reads CASSLVATNTGELFF. The CDR3 coding sequence is TGTGCCAGCAGCTTAGTTGCGACGAACACCGGGGAGCTGTTTTTT.

The chain joins TRBV7-6 to TRBJ1-4, with 10 positions matching TRBD1. The CDR3 covers 16 residues. Germline CDR1 is SGHVS and CDR2 is FNYEAQ. Losses at the gene ends were 5 bases for V and 7 bases for J; bases not matched to a gene: 10. CDR3: CASSPDGQGGGEKLFF. The CDR3, as DNA: TGTGCCAGCAGCCCCGATGGACAGGGGGGTGGTGAAAAACTGTTTTTT.